The 14 T cell receptor beta chains presented below share a single source sample, sequenced in a study of identical twins listed by TCRdb under 2016. The method behind the library was 5' RACE. This sample was sequenced with an Illumina HiSeq 2000. The raw public reads went through TCRdb reprocessing: fastp at Q25, MiXCR clone calling, in-frame beta chains kept. Duplicate CDR3 protein sequences are folded into a single record with the most common DNA and genes. The sample includes hundreds of thousands of distinct CDR3 sequences, with under 25% observed a single time. The top ten clonotypes cover 0.48% of the sample. These data are also associated with another study on yellow fever vaccine responses in identical twins.

Sequencing was performed on CD4+ T cells sorted from blood. These receptors were obtained from a woman younger than 35 in good health.

The sample holds a few counts of this clonotype. J is TRBJ2-7 and V is TRBV6-1; D perhaps matches TRBD1 (6 bases). This CDR3 is built from 16 residues. The V end was cut by 2 bases, the J end by 3 bases, with 17 bases between. Germline CDR1 is MNHNS and CDR2 is SASEGT. CDR3 in amino acids: CASSETRGRGGYEQYF. CDR3 nucleotides: TGTGCCAGCAGTGAAACCCGGGGCAGGGGTGGCTACGAGCAGTACTTC.

A single count supports this clonotype. J is TRBJ2-7 and V is TRBV14; 10 bases fit TRBD2. V dropped 1 base and J dropped 2; count of bases not matched to a gene: 5. The CDR3 has 16 amino acids. Germline CDR1 reads SGHDN; CDR2 reads FVKESK. CDR3 residues: CASSQGPLAGPYEQYF. CDR3 sequence (DNA): TGTGCCAGCAGCCAAGGGCCACTAGCGGGACCCTACGAGCAGTACTTC.

This chain uses TRBV23-1 with TRBJ2-7; 7 positions match TRBD1. TRBV23-1 is labeled an ORF, and its function is uncertain. CDR3 length: 13 amino acids. Unmatched junction bases numbered 4, after V lost 2 bases and J lost 6 bases. The CDR3 spells CASSQRAGGEQYF. The CDR3 DNA follows: TGCGCCAGCAGTCAAAGGGCAGGGGGCGAGCAGTACTTC.

CDR3 sequence reads: CATSDFTSTDTQYF. The CDR3 DNA reads as TGTGCCACCAGTGATTTCACTAGCACAGATACGCAGTATTTT. This chain links TRBV24-1 with TRBJ2-3; D gene unclear. The CDR3 loop spans 14 amino acids. From germline, CDR1 is KGHDR and CDR2 SFDVKD. V was pared by 1 base and J by 0 bases, with 4 bases between.

This clonotype was picked up a small number of times. The rearrangement uses TRBV12-3 or TRBV12-4 and TRBJ2-2, with a possible D match to TRBD1 (6 bases). Trimming stripped 5 bases from V and 1 base from J, with 8 bases between. The CDR3 extends over 14 amino acids. The CDR3 region is CASSGGKNTGELFF. The CDR3 coding sequence is TGTGCCAGCAGTGGGGGCAAGAACACCGGGGAGCTGTTTTTT.

The rearrangement joins TRBV24-1 to TRBJ2-2, with D possibly matching TRBD1 (5 bases). The CDR3 has 16 residues. V lost 7 bases and J lost 4, with 18 bases in between. CDR1 KGHDR and CDR2 SFDVKD come from the germline V gene. The CDR3 protein is CATRSSGPRGTGELFF. The CDR3 nucleotides read TGTGCCACCAGGAGTTCAGGCCCAAGGGGCACCGGGGAGCTGTTTTTT.

Remarks on this clonotype: A read error may account for a junction end that differs from germline. The V gene is TRBV12-3 or TRBV12-4, the J gene TRBJ2-6; D tentatively fits TRBD1 or TRBD2 (5 bases each). CDR3 length: 18 residues. CDR3 nucleotide sequence: TGTACCAGCAGTCTTAAGGGGCTTGGAGGAACTGGGGCCAACGTCCTGACTTTC. This codes for CTSSLKGLGGTGANVLTF.

This clonotype was found a few times. The chain is built from TRBV20-1 and TRBJ1-1, with D hard to call. The CDR3 is made up of 14 amino acids. With 0 bases removed from V and 2 bases from J, the gap between germline ends came to 10 bases. Germline assignment: CDR1 DFQATT and CDR2 SNEGSKA (reference sequence). This chain's CDR3 is CSARDLSVNTEAFF. The DNA of the CDR3 is TGCAGTGCTAGAGATCTATCGGTTAACACTGAAGCTTTCTTT.

This clonotype has just a few counts. V is TRBV5-8 and J is TRBJ1-1; possibly TRBD1 for D (6 bases). The CDR3 runs to 14 residues. Trimming pared 1 base from V and 5 bases from J, leaving 12 bases between. The germline CDR1 and CDR2 sequences are SGHTS and YDEGEE. The CDR3 sequence is CASSLWGRKTEAFF. The CDR3 bases are TGTGCCAGCAGCTTGTGGGGGCGAAAGACTGAAGCTTTCTTT.

The V call is TRBV12-3 or TRBV12-4, the J call TRBJ2-1; tentative D call: TRBD2 (6 bases). There are 19 residues in the CDR3. V lost 6 bases to trimming and J lost 0 bases, with 24 bases between them. The DNA for the CDR3 is TGTGCCAGCAGCCCCGAACGGAGGGTCGGAGCGACCTCCTACAATGAGCAGTTCTTC. Residues: CASSPERRVGATSYNEQFF.

The chain combines TRBV28 with TRBJ1-6, with unresolved D. The CDR3 is made up of 13 amino acids. Germline CDR1 is MDHEN and CDR2 is SYDVKM. Between the trimmed V and J ends, which lost 10 bases and 0 bases, there was a span of 7 bases. CDR3 sequence (DNA): TGTGCCACCGAAAGCTCCTATAATTCACCCCTCCACTTT. It yields the protein CATESSYNSPLHF.

This clonotype was counted a few times. J is TRBJ2-1 and V is TRBV5-1; D remains ambiguous. This CDR3 spans 12 amino acids. CDR1 and CDR2 from the germline V gene are SGHRS and YFSETQ. The ends were cut back, 1 base at V and 5 bases at J, with 4 bases in the middle. In nucleotides, the CDR3 is TGCGCCAGCAGCTTGACGGACAATGAGCAGTTCTTC. It codes for CASSLTDNEQFF.

This clonotype has just a few counts. This chain connects TRBV11-2 to TRBJ1-1, with D unclear. Looked up from germline, CDR1 is SGHAT and CDR2 is FQNNGV. The CDR3 spans 14 residues. V was clipped by 4 bases and J by 2 bases, with 11 bases between them. CDR3 protein: CASSSSVINTEAFF. In nucleotides, the CDR3 is TGTGCCAGCAGCTCTTCAGTAATCAACACTGAAGCTTTCTTT.

The V gene is TRBV3-1, the J gene TRBJ2-7, with a weak D call TRBD2 (5 bases). The ends were cut back, 1 base at V and 4 bases at J, with 8 bases in the middle. There are 13 residues in the CDR3. Germline V gene sequence: CDR1 LGHDT, CDR2 YNNKEL (reference sequence). The CDR3 DNA reads TGTGCCAGCAGCCAAGGTGGCGGGTACGAGCAGTACGTC. Translated, it gives CASSQGGGYEQYV.